Many counts were recorded for the clone carrying this T cell receptor (beta chain). Its matching antigen is unknown. The record originates from a study of read filtering for tumor transcriptome and immune sequencing. Study context: Patients were approximately 17 male and 11 to 15 female, mean age 65.9 years, range about 47 to 85.

At the time of active disease, bone marrow was collected from every patient. The library was built from about 0.4 ug RNA with molecular barcoded adaptors for alpha/delta and beta/gamma chains. TCRdb itself ran the reads through MiXCR, one entry per CDR3 protein. The table lists about 39,000 distinct CDR3 sequences, roughly an eighth of them singletons, with 6.5% to 8.5% in the top ten. Findings and caveats of the study: Sorted CD138-negative bone marrow cells were not purified T cells. About four fifths of IR-seq clonotypes had a single read, yet these held approximately 4% of reads.

Germline loops: CDR1 SGHTA, CDR2 FQGNSA. The CDR3 runs to 15 residues. V was pared by 5 bases and J by 0 bases, with 5 bases of the junction left unmatched. The chain couples TRBV7-2 to TRBJ2-3, with TRBD2 identical over 7 bases. Sequencing was performed on a population of CD138-negative cells sorted from bone marrow. The sequence was obtained from a donor over 35 with multiple myeloma. CDR3 loop: CASSLGRGSTDTQYF. CDR3 nucleotide sequence: TGTGCCAGCAGCCTAGGGCGGGGGAGCACAGATACGCAGTATTTT.